This is a list of T cell receptor beta chains from one sample in a study of blood T cell repertoires in COVID-19. Sequencing used immunoSEQ multiplex PCR; TCRdb keeps in-frame clones, though not all of them. The table includes 150,000 or so clones, over 80% detected once. Sequencing used PBMCs or T cells enriched from blood (not recorded which). These receptors originate from a man between 65 and 79 years old who had been exposed to COVID-19. The CDR3 runs from the conserved cysteine through the conserved F or W. A D gene is named only where the DNA matches it firmly. Clone size is stated in some rows and not others, as once, few, many or a class when expanded.

d_gene: TRBD1
j_gene: TRBJ2-2
v_gene: TRBV3-1/TRBV3-2
abundance: .
CDR3nt: TGTGCCAGCAGCCCTGGACAGGGTTATAACACCGGGGAGCTGTTTTTT
CDR3aa: CASSPGQGYNTGELFF

d_gene: TRBD1
j_gene: TRBJ1-2
v_gene: TRBV28
abundance: .
CDR3nt: TGTGCCAGCAGCGGGGACAGGAGTGGCTATGGCTACACCTTC
CDR3aa: CASSGDRSGYGYTF

d_gene: .
j_gene: TRBJ2-1
v_gene: TRBV7-2
abundance: .
CDR3nt: TGTGCCAGCAGCTACCGACAGCAGGATAACAATGAGCAGTTCTTC
CDR3aa: CASSYRQQDNNEQFF

d_gene: TRBD1
j_gene: TRBJ1-1
v_gene: TRBV7-6
abundance: .
CDR3nt: TGTGCCAGCAGCTTAAACAGGGGGAACACTGAAGCTTTCTTT
CDR3aa: CASSLNRGNTEAFF

d_gene: TRBD2
j_gene: TRBJ2-5
v_gene: TRBV6-6
abundance: .
CDR3nt: TGTGCCAGCAGATTTCCGGTAGCTAGCGGGGTAGAGACCCAGTACTTC
CDR3aa: CASRFPVASGVETQYF

d_gene: .
j_gene: TRBJ2-7
v_gene: TRBV13
abundance: .
CDR3nt: TGTGCCAGCAGCCAGGGGGGCGAGCAGTACTTC
CDR3aa: CASSQGGEQYF

d_gene: .
j_gene: TRBJ1-2
v_gene: TRBV4-2
abundance: .
CDR3nt: TGTGCCAGCAGCCAAGCAACAGACTATGGCTACACCTTC
CDR3aa: CASSQATDYGYTF

d_gene: .
j_gene: TRBJ2-7
v_gene: TRBV7-2
abundance: .
CDR3nt: TGTGCCAGCAGCTCACAGGGCTCCTACGAGCAGTACTTC
CDR3aa: CASSSQGSYEQYF

d_gene: TRBD1
j_gene: TRBJ2-2
v_gene: TRBV5-5
abundance: .
CDR3nt: TGTGCCAGCAGCCCCGGACAGGGGAGGGTCGGGGAGCTGTTTTTT
CDR3aa: CASSPGQGRVGELFF

d_gene: TRBD2
j_gene: TRBJ2-5
v_gene: TRBV2
abundance: .
CDR3nt: TGTGCCAGCAGTGTATCCGGGACTAGCGGGGAGACCCAGTACTTC
CDR3aa: CASSVSGTSGETQYF

d_gene: .
j_gene: TRBJ1-5
v_gene: TRBV20-1
abundance: .
CDR3nt: TGCAGTGCTAGTCCTGGCACGGGAGGACAGCCCCAGCATTTT
CDR3aa: CSASPGTGGQPQHF

d_gene: .
j_gene: TRBJ1-3
v_gene: TRBV5-4
abundance: .
CDR3nt: TGTGCCAGCAGCTTGGGAGCTCTGAAGGAGGGAAACACCATATATTTT
CDR3aa: CASSLGALKEGNTIYF

d_gene: TRBD1
j_gene: TRBJ1-1
v_gene: TRBV19
abundance: .
CDR3nt: TGTGCCAGTAGTAAAACCGGGACAGGGAACACTGAAGCTTTCTTT
CDR3aa: CASSKTGTGNTEAFF

d_gene: .
j_gene: TRBJ2-1
v_gene: TRBV11-3
abundance: .
CDR3nt: TGTGCCAGCAGCCCCGGGACTGGGTCCTACAATGAGCAGTTCTTC
CDR3aa: CASSPGTGSYNEQFF

d_gene: TRBD2
j_gene: TRBJ2-1
v_gene: TRBV3-1/TRBV3-2
abundance: few
CDR3nt: TGTGCCAGCAGCCCGGGACTAGCGGGACCAGGTGAGCAGTTCTTC
CDR3aa: CASSPGLAGPGEQFF

d_gene: .
j_gene: TRBJ1-1
v_gene: TRBV28
abundance: .
CDR3nt: TGTGCCAGCATCACCGGCCAGGGTGAAGCTTTCTTT
CDR3aa: CASITGQGEAFF

d_gene: .
j_gene: TRBJ2-2
v_gene: TRBV4-3
abundance: .
CDR3nt: TGCGCCAGCAGCCAAGGACATTCGAACACCGGGGAGCTGTTTTTT
CDR3aa: CASSQGHSNTGELFF

d_gene: TRBD1
j_gene: TRBJ2-4
v_gene: TRBV29-1
abundance: once
CDR3nt: TGCAGCGTTGAAGGACAGGGGGGGTACATTCAGTACTTC
CDR3aa: CSVEGQGGYIQYF

d_gene: TRBD1
j_gene: TRBJ2-7
v_gene: TRBV19
abundance: .
CDR3nt: TGTGCCAGTAGTTCCGGGACAGGGGCTTCCTACGAGCAGTACTTC
CDR3aa: CASSSGTGASYEQYF

d_gene: .
j_gene: TRBJ1-1
v_gene: TRBV24-1
abundance: .
CDR3nt: TGTGCCACTGTCCGGAGCCTGAACACTGAAGCTTTCTTT
CDR3aa: CATVRSLNTEAFF

d_gene: .
j_gene: TRBJ1-2
v_gene: TRBV28
abundance: .
CDR3nt: TGTGCCAGCAGTTTTAAGGCAGGGGTTACAGGCGGCTACACCTTC
CDR3aa: CASSFKAGVTGGYTF

d_gene: TRBD1
j_gene: TRBJ1-6
v_gene: TRBV28
abundance: .
CDR3nt: TGTGCCAGCAGTACCGGGACAGGGGGCTTTTCACCCCTCCACTTT
CDR3aa: CASSTGTGGFSPLHF

d_gene: .
j_gene: TRBJ2-3
v_gene: TRBV5-1
abundance: .
CDR3nt: TGCGCCAGCAGTCACCGGGACACCACAGATACGCAGTATTTT
CDR3aa: CASSHRDTTDTQYF

d_gene: .
j_gene: TRBJ1-2
v_gene: TRBV11-2
abundance: .
CDR3nt: TGTGCCAGCAGCTTAGAGGAGCGGACTAACTATGGCTACACCTTC
CDR3aa: CASSLEERTNYGYTF

d_gene: .
j_gene: TRBJ1-1
v_gene: TRBV11-3
abundance: .
CDR3nt: TGTGCCAGCAGCGTACTAGACAGGTCAGCTTTCTTT
CDR3aa: CASSVLDRSAFF

d_gene: .
j_gene: TRBJ1-1
v_gene: TRBV5-6
abundance: once
CDR3nt: TGTGCCAGCATCAAAACAGGAAACACTGAAGCTTTCTTT
CDR3aa: CASIKTGNTEAFF

d_gene: .
j_gene: TRBJ1-1
v_gene: TRBV20-1
abundance: .
CDR3nt: TGCAGTGCTAGTCCCTTTCGCCGGGAAGTAAGTACTGAAGCTTTCTTT
CDR3aa: CSASPFRREVSTEAFF

d_gene: .
j_gene: TRBJ2-1
v_gene: TRBV24-1
abundance: .
CDR3nt: TGTGCCACCAGCGGTGGGGGCCACAATGAGCAGTTCTTC
CDR3aa: CATSGGGHNEQFF

d_gene: .
j_gene: TRBJ2-7
v_gene: TRBV12-3/TRBV12-4
abundance: .
CDR3nt: TGTGCCAGCAGTAGAGGACAGTACGAGCAGTACTTC
CDR3aa: CASSRGQYEQYF

d_gene: .
j_gene: TRBJ1-1
v_gene: TRBV6-5
abundance: .
CDR3nt: TGTGCCAGCAGTTACGGAGGGGCCCAGAGTACTGAAGCTTTCTTT
CDR3aa: CASSYGGAQSTEAFF

d_gene: .
j_gene: TRBJ1-1
v_gene: TRBV2
abundance: .
CDR3nt: TGTGCCAGCAGGAGGCGCAGGGCCACTGAAGCTTTCTTT
CDR3aa: CASRRRRATEAFF

d_gene: TRBD2
j_gene: TRBJ2-1
v_gene: TRBV2
abundance: .
CDR3nt: TGTGCCAGCAGAGGACTAGCGGGAAGGGGTGAGCAGTTCTTC
CDR3aa: CASRGLAGRGEQFF

d_gene: .
j_gene: TRBJ2-3
v_gene: TRBV7-2
abundance: .
CDR3nt: TGTGCCAGCAGCCTTCTAGGGGGAGGGCCGACAGATACGCAGTATTTT
CDR3aa: CASSLLGGGPTDTQYF

d_gene: TRBD1
j_gene: TRBJ1-1
v_gene: TRBV24-1
abundance: .
CDR3nt: TGTGCCACCACCCGTGGGACAGGGAATTTCACGAACACTGAAGCTTTCTTT
CDR3aa: CATTRGTGNFTNTEAFF

d_gene: TRBD2
j_gene: TRBJ2-2
v_gene: TRBV7-7
abundance: .
CDR3nt: TGTGCCAGCAGCTTAAGAGCGGGAGGGCCTCTCGGGGAGCTGTTTTTT
CDR3aa: CASSLRAGGPLGELFF

d_gene: .
j_gene: TRBJ1-1
v_gene: TRBV5-1
abundance: .
CDR3nt: TGCGCCAGCAGCTCCCTCGGGGTACAGGGAACTGAAGCTTTCTTT
CDR3aa: CASSSLGVQGTEAFF

d_gene: TRBD1
j_gene: TRBJ2-1
v_gene: TRBV2
abundance: once
CDR3nt: TGTGCCAGCAGTGAAGGGACCCTACAGGGGACCTCCTACAATGAGCAGTTCTTC
CDR3aa: CASSEGTLQGTSYNEQFF

d_gene: .
j_gene: TRBJ2-7
v_gene: TRBV28
abundance: .
CDR3nt: TGTGCCAGCATCTCTAGGGGGGAGCAGTACTTC
CDR3aa: CASISRGEQYF

d_gene: .
j_gene: TRBJ2-2
v_gene: TRBV9
abundance: .
CDR3nt: TGTGCCAGCAGCCAGGTCGACGGCGGGGAGCTGTTTTTT
CDR3aa: CASSQVDGGELFF

d_gene: TRBD2
j_gene: TRBJ2-5
v_gene: TRBV5-8
abundance: .
CDR3nt: TGTGCCAGCAGCTCTCCCCGCGGGGGACAAGAGACCCAGTACTTC
CDR3aa: CASSSPRGGQETQYF

d_gene: TRBD1
j_gene: TRBJ1-2
v_gene: TRBV30
abundance: .
CDR3nt: TGTGCCAGAGACAGGGTAATTTTCGATGGCTACACCTTC
CDR3aa: CARDRVIFDGYTF

d_gene: .
j_gene: TRBJ2-2
v_gene: TRBV6-5
abundance: once
CDR3nt: TGTGCCAGCAGGGCTAGTCCGGGGGGCTGGCTGTTTTTT
CDR3aa: CASRASPGGWLFF

d_gene: TRBD1
j_gene: TRBJ1-2
v_gene: TRBV7-3
abundance: .
CDR3nt: TGTGCCAGCAGCCCGCCTGGGGGACAGGGGTCCGGGAGGACCTTC
CDR3aa: CASSPPGGQGSGRTF

d_gene: .
j_gene: TRBJ1-2
v_gene: TRBV12-3/TRBV12-4
abundance: .
CDR3nt: TGTGCCAGCACCACTGCGTCCTATGGCTACACCTTC
CDR3aa: CASTTASYGYTF

d_gene: .
j_gene: TRBJ1-4
v_gene: TRBV19
abundance: few
CDR3nt: TGTGCCAGTAGACCAGGGCCCGCAACTAATGAAAAACTGTTTTTT
CDR3aa: CASRPGPATNEKLFF

d_gene: .
j_gene: TRBJ2-7
v_gene: TRBV7-8
abundance: .
CDR3nt: TGTGCCAGCAGCGACCGGACACGGGCTGGGTGGTACTTC
CDR3aa: CASSDRTRAGWYF

d_gene: TRBD2
j_gene: TRBJ2-2
v_gene: TRBV5-1
abundance: .
CDR3nt: TGCGCCAGCAGCGTTCCCAGCGGGGTGAACACCGGGGAGCTGTTTTTT
CDR3aa: CASSVPSGVNTGELFF

d_gene: .
j_gene: TRBJ2-7
v_gene: TRBV2
abundance: .
CDR3nt: TGTGCCAGTAACAGGGTTCGGGGGGTCGACGAGCAGTACTTC
CDR3aa: CASNRVRGVDEQYF

d_gene: TRBD1
j_gene: TRBJ1-2
v_gene: TRBV29-1
abundance: .
CDR3nt: TGCAGCGTATTGACAGGGAACTATGGCTACACCTTC
CDR3aa: CSVLTGNYGYTF

d_gene: TRBD2
j_gene: TRBJ2-1
v_gene: TRBV9
abundance: .
CDR3nt: TGTGCCAGCAGCCAAACCTCGGGACTAGTGAATGAGCAGTTCTTC
CDR3aa: CASSQTSGLVNEQFF

d_gene: TRBD1
j_gene: TRBJ2-7
v_gene: TRBV5-1
abundance: .
CDR3nt: TGCGCCAGCAGCTCAGGGACAGGGGGCTTCGACGAGCAGTACTTC
CDR3aa: CASSSGTGGFDEQYF

d_gene: .
j_gene: TRBJ1-1
v_gene: TRBV19
abundance: .
CDR3nt: TGTGCCAGTAGTATAACAGGGACCAACTCCGAAGCTTTCTTT
CDR3aa: CASSITGTNSEAFF

d_gene: TRBD1
j_gene: TRBJ2-5
v_gene: TRBV27
abundance: once
CDR3nt: TGTGCCAGCAGTAGCCGGACAGGGCAAGAGACCCAGTACTTC
CDR3aa: CASSSRTGQETQYF